The 3 T cell receptor beta chains listed next were all sequenced from one sample in a study of CD8 T cells in Susac syndrome. About 0.45 to 1 ug RNA was reverse transcribed with random hexamers. MiXCR was run by TCRdb on the immunoSEQ multiplex PCR reads, yielding one entry per CDR3 protein. This table holds about 130,000 distinct CDR3 sequences, approximately 95% found once. The sequencing sample was made of CD8+ T cells from PBMCs. The receptors here all came from a human donor with Susac syndrome.

This chain connects TRBV9 to TRBJ2-5; perhaps TRBD2 as D (7 bases). This CDR3 is 15 amino acids long. Trimming removed 4 bases from V and 1 base from J, with 14 bases in between. Germline values: CDR1 SGDLS, CDR2 YYNGEE. As DNA, the CDR3 is TGTGCCAGCAGCTCCGGGGGCGGGAGCCAAGAGACCCAGTACTTC. It is translated as CASSSGGGSQETQYF.

The chain recombines TRBV19 with TRBJ2-3; D is unresolved. The CDR3 is 13 residues long. V shed 5 bases and J shed 5 bases, with 11 bases lying between them. The germline V gene has CDR1 LNHDA and CDR2 SQIVND (reference sequence). The CDR3 DNA reads TGTGCCAGTAGTGTGGAAAGTCGAGATACGCAGTATTTT. Translated, it gives CASSVESRDTQYF.

There are a few counts of this clonotype. The chain is built from TRBV7-6 and TRBJ2-7; 7 nucleotides line up with TRBD1. The J segment lost 0 bases and the V segment lost 1 base, leaving 3 bases of the junction unmatched. Germline V gene sequence: CDR1 SGHVS, CDR2 FNYEAQ. The length of the CDR3 is 15 residues. The CDR3 nucleotides read TGTGCCAGCAGCTTAGGTCAGGGGGTCTCCTACGAGCAGTACTTC. Encoded protein: CASSLGQGVSYEQYF.